These 16 T cell receptor beta chains were all obtained from the same sample, sequenced in a study of blood T cell repertoires in COVID-19. Sequenced by immunoSEQ multiplex PCR; TCRdb stores in-frame clones only, minus some. The sample includes some 67,000 clones, 90% of them seen just once. The sample taken for sequencing was peripheral blood. The receptor set was obtained from a woman aged 18-29 years with acute or convalescent COVID-19.

The V call is TRBV9, the J call TRBJ2-3, with D possibly TRBD1 on 6 matching bases. This CDR3 is 14 amino acids long. Trimming removed 3 bases from V and 2 bases from J, with 10 bases in between. Germline loops: CDR1 SGDLS, CDR2 YYNGEE. The CDR3 region is CASSDGQTTDTQYF. CDR3 DNA sequence: TGTGCCAGCAGCGACGGACAGACCACAGATACGCAGTATTTT.

This chain links TRBV7-2 with TRBJ2-5; D remains ambiguous. V was shortened by 2 bases and J by 4 bases, with 8 bases between the two germline ends. The CDR3 spans 13 residues. Germline V gives CDR1 SGHTA, CDR2 FQGNSA. DNA for the CDR3: TGTGCCAGCAGCTTACAGGTCAGAGAGACCCAGTACTTC. It translates to CASSLQVRETQYF.

The chain employs TRBV2 and TRBJ2-2; TRBD2 might be the D (6 bases). The CDR3 is 17 amino acids. Germline loops: CDR1 SNHLY, CDR2 FYNNEI. V was shortened by 2 bases and J by 9 bases, with 22 bases between the two germline ends. The CDR3 protein is CASSESIAASVVRELFF. Written as DNA, the CDR3 is TGTGCCAGCAGTGAAAGTATCGCGGCTAGCGTCGTAAGGGAGCTGTTTTTT.

The chain is built from TRBV6-1 and TRBJ2-7; weak D call: TRBD1 (7 bases). The CDR3 contains 13 residues. The V gene's germline CDR1 is MNHNS and CDR2 SASEGT. V lost 3 bases and J 4 bases, leaving 10 bases between the germline ends. CDR3 amino acids: CASSEPGGYEQYF. DNA for the CDR3: TGTGCCAGCAGTGAGCCAGGGGGGTACGAGCAGTACTTC.

The CDR3 is CASSFLGIEQYF. As DNA, the CDR3 is TGTGCCAGCAGCTTTCTAGGTATCGAGCAGTACTTC. The chain links TRBV7-2 to TRBJ2-7; the D is unclear. Trimming shortened V by 3 bases and J by 6 bases, and 9 bases separated the two germline ends. CDR1 is SGHTA, CDR2 FQGNSA, per germline. This CDR3 has 12 residues.

The rearrangement uses TRBV7-6 and TRBJ2-2; 9 nucleotides match TRBD2. The CDR3 has 17 residues. The germline V gene encodes CDR1 SGHVS and CDR2 FNYEAQ. V was pared by 5 bases and J by 8 bases, with 15 bases of the junction left unmatched. CDR3 loop: CASSHVGSGGFSGELFF. Written as DNA, the CDR3 is TGTGCCAGCAGCCACGTCGGCAGCGGGGGGTTCTCAGGGGAGCTGTTTTTT.

This clone was detected once. The rearrangement uses TRBV19 and TRBJ1-5; unclear D gene. The length of the CDR3 is 17 residues. The V end lost 5 bases, the J end lost 2 bases, and 19 bases lay between the germline ends. Germline CDR1 is LNHDA and CDR2 is SQIVND (reference sequence). The DNA for the CDR3 is TGTGCCAGTAGTCCCCGTGGGAGGACGGGCCGCAATCAGCCCCAGCATTTT. The encoded protein is CASSPRGRTGRNQPQHF.

The chain uses TRBV6-1 and TRBJ1-5; no reliable D call. The CDR3 sequence is 15 residues long. In germline, CDR1 is MNHNS, CDR2 SASEGT. V lost 2 bases and J 7 bases, leaving 15 bases between the germline ends. The CDR3 nucleotides are TGTGCCAGCAGTGAATTCGGATATCGGGAACAGCCCCAGCATTTT. It codes for CASSEFGYREQPQHF.

The chain carries TRBV28 and TRBJ2-3; 7 bases agree with TRBD1. Germline CDR1 and CDR2: MDHEN and SYDVKM. The CDR3 has 13 amino acids. J was trimmed by 6 bases and V by 6 bases; bases with no gene match: 6. CDR3 bases: TGTGCCAGCAGCCCTGGGACAGCGGATACGCAGTATTTT. It encodes CASSPGTADTQYF.

The rearrangement uses TRBV5-4 and TRBJ2-3; 12 bases map to TRBD2. Per the germline V gene, CDR1 is SGHNT and CDR2 is YYREEE (reference sequence). This CDR3 is 18 amino acids long. The ends lost 3 bases at V and 6 bases at J; junction bases unmatched: 14. Written as DNA, the CDR3 is TGTGCCAGCAGCTCCCCACTCACGACTAGCGGGAGTTCGGATACGCAGTATTTT. Amino acid sequence: CASSSPLTTSGSSDTQYF. Variable domain in full (rest from reference TRBV5-4 and TRBJ2-3): ETGVTQSPTHLIKTRGQQVTLRCSSQSGHNTVSWYQQALGQGPQFIFQYYREEENGRGNFPPRFSGLQFPNYSSELNVNALELDDSALYLCASSSPLTTSGSSDTQYFGPGTRLTVL.

The chain's CDR3 is CASSPSDRLNTEAFF. The CDR3, as DNA: TGTGCCAGCAGCCCATCAGACAGGCTGAACACTGAAGCTTTCTTT. The J gene is TRBJ1-1, the V gene TRBV3-1 (or the pseudogene TRBV3-2); TRBD1 is a possible D gene (6 bases). The length of the CDR3 is 15 residues. Germline V gene data show CDR1 as LGHDT and CDR2 as YNNKEL (reference sequence). The V end lost 4 bases, the J end lost 0 bases, and 12 bases lay between the germline ends.

This chain joins TRBV3-1 (or the pseudogene TRBV3-2) and TRBJ2-1, with 11 bases matching TRBD2. Trimming removed 3 bases from V and 10 bases from J; junction bases left unmatched: 8. This CDR3 is built from 15 residues. Germline V gives CDR1 LGHDT, CDR2 YNNKEL (reference sequence). As DNA, the CDR3 is TGTGCCAGCAGCCAGTATAGCGGGAGGGCCGAGGAGCAGTTCTTC. Translated: CASSQYSGRAEEQFF.

This sequence joins TRBV7-2 and TRBJ2-4, with TRBD1 identical over 9 bases. The CDR3 consists of 17 residues. Germline V lookup: CDR1 SGHTA, CDR2 FQGNSA. V shed 5 bases, J shed 3 bases, and the junction held 11 bases outside the gene matches. DNA of the CDR3: TGTGCCAGCAGCCACCGGACAGGGGAGCCGGTCAAAAACATTCAGTACTTC. Protein product: CASSHRTGEPVKNIQYF.

J is TRBJ2-4 and V is TRBV7-9, with TRBD1 identical over 10 bases. Per germline, CDR1 SEHNR and CDR2 FQNEAQ (reference sequence). The CDR3 runs to 14 residues. The trim removed 5 bases at V and 7 bases at J, leaving 5 bases unmatched. The CDR3 region is CASSPGTGVNIQYF. The CDR3 region has the DNA TGTGCCAGCAGCCCCGGGACAGGGGTGAACATTCAGTACTTC.

The CDR3 loop is CATSRRQGQGETQYF. CDR3 sequence (DNA): TGTGCCACCAGCAGAAGGCAGGGCCAGGGGGAGACCCAGTACTTC. V and J are TRBV15 and TRBJ2-5; possible D gene TRBD1, 6 bases. This CDR3 contains 15 residues. The V end lost 2 bases, the J end lost 5 bases, and 15 bases lay between the germline ends. Germline-derived CDR1 and CDR2 are LNHNV and YYDKDF (reference sequence).

This chain uses TRBV7-2 with TRBJ1-2, with D possibly TRBD1 on 6 matching bases. Trimming left V 9 bases short and J 6 bases short, with 20 bases between. CDR3 length: 14 amino acids. CDR1 SGHTA and CDR2 FQGNSA come from the germline V gene. CDR3 coding DNA: TGTGCCAGTTACGTCAGGGGAGATCGGAATGGCTACACCTTC. Translated: CASYVRGDRNGYTF.